A selection of T cell receptor beta chains follows, all from one sample in a study of blood T cell repertoires in COVID-19. The data were produced by immunoSEQ multiplex PCR, yet TCRdb's version contains in-frame clones alone and is incomplete. Of fewer than 140,000 clones in the sample, roughly four fifths were seen once. The specimen sequenced was peripheral blood. The receptors come from a man at least 80 years old with COVID-19, enrolled during active disease. Each CDR3 is given with its conserved first and last residue. Each record gives: V gene, CDR3 length, D gene, clone size, J gene, CDR3 protein, CDR3 DNA. D genes are given only for firm matches. The size field is filled for only some rows; it gives once, few, many or a size class.

v_call: TRBV13; cdr3_length: 17; d_call: TRBD2; clone_size: -; j_call: TRBJ2-1; cdr3_aa: CASSSAWVAGARNEQFF; cdr3_nt: TGTGCCAGCAGTTCCGCTTGGGTAGCGGGAGCACGCAATGAGCAGTTCTTC
v_call: TRBV9; cdr3_length: 15; d_call: -; clone_size: once; j_call: TRBJ1-5; cdr3_aa: CASSPTPGGNQPQHF; cdr3_nt: TGTGCCAGCAGCCCAACCCCCGGGGGTAATCAGCCCCAGCATTTT
v_call: TRBV28; cdr3_length: 16; d_call: TRBD1; clone_size: -; j_call: TRBJ2-7; cdr3_aa: CASSFKATGDSYEQYF; cdr3_nt: TGTGCCAGCAGTTTTAAGGCGACAGGGGATTCCTACGAGCAGTACTTC
v_call: TRBV9; cdr3_length: 15; d_call: TRBD2; clone_size: -; j_call: TRBJ2-1; cdr3_aa: CASSVVLAGIDEQFF; cdr3_nt: TGTGCCAGCAGCGTAGTACTAGCGGGCATCGATGAGCAGTTCTTC
v_call: TRBV7-9; cdr3_length: 16; d_call: TRBD2; clone_size: -; j_call: TRBJ2-3; cdr3_aa: CASSIGLDPRTDTQYF; cdr3_nt: TGTGCCAGCAGCATCGGACTAGACCCCCGCACAGATACGCAGTATTTT
v_call: TRBV5-4; cdr3_length: 15; d_call: TRBD2; clone_size: -; j_call: TRBJ2-7; cdr3_aa: CASSPTSGSAYEQYF; cdr3_nt: TGTGCCAGCAGCCCAACTAGCGGGAGCGCCTACGAGCAGTACTTC
v_call: TRBV5-1; cdr3_length: 15; d_call: TRBD1; clone_size: -; j_call: TRBJ2-3; cdr3_aa: CASSSQGVFMDTQYF; cdr3_nt: TGCGCCAGCAGCTCTCAGGGGGTTTTCATGGATACGCAGTATTTT
v_call: TRBV19; cdr3_length: 14; d_call: -; clone_size: once; j_call: TRBJ2-3; cdr3_aa: CASSMMSNTDTQYF; cdr3_nt: TGTGCCAGTAGTATGATGAGCAACACAGATACGCAGTATTTT
v_call: TRBV27; cdr3_length: 14; d_call: TRBD1; clone_size: -; j_call: TRBJ1-2; cdr3_aa: CASSFSDRVGGYTF; cdr3_nt: TGTGCCAGCAGTTTTTCCGACAGGGTAGGCGGCTACACCTTC
v_call: TRBV6-5; cdr3_length: 16; d_call: TRBD2; clone_size: -; j_call: TRBJ2-1; cdr3_aa: CASSYSGEGSYNEQFF; cdr3_nt: TGTGCCAGCAGTTACTCGGGGGAGGGATCCTACAATGAGCAGTTCTTC
v_call: TRBV5-4; cdr3_length: 15; d_call: TRBD2; clone_size: -; j_call: TRBJ2-7; cdr3_aa: CASSLDGGTSYEQYF; cdr3_nt: TGTGCCAGCAGCTTGGACGGGGGGACCTCCTACGAGCAGTACTTC
v_call: TRBV4-3; cdr3_length: 15; d_call: TRBD1; clone_size: once; j_call: TRBJ2-7; cdr3_aa: CASSPGTASSYEQYF; cdr3_nt: TGCGCCAGCAGCCCTGGGACAGCGAGCTCCTACGAGCAGTACTTC
v_call: TRBV12-3/TRBV12-4; cdr3_length: 12; d_call: -; clone_size: -; j_call: TRBJ1-3; cdr3_aa: CASSFSGNTIYF; cdr3_nt: TGTGCCAGCAGTTTCAGTGGAAACACCATATATTTT
v_call: TRBV19; cdr3_length: 15; d_call: TRBD2; clone_size: once; j_call: TRBJ2-7; cdr3_aa: CASTPASSGQHEQYF; cdr3_nt: TGTGCCAGTACCCCGGCGTCTAGCGGGCAGCACGAGCAGTACTTC
v_call: TRBV11-3; cdr3_length: 15; d_call: -; clone_size: few; j_call: TRBJ1-3; cdr3_aa: CASSLGTSSGNTIYF; cdr3_nt: TGTGCCAGCAGCTTAGGCACGAGCTCTGGAAACACCATATATTTT
v_call: TRBV28; cdr3_length: 16; d_call: -; clone_size: once; j_call: TRBJ1-5; cdr3_aa: CASSLPGSYSNQPQHF; cdr3_nt: TGTGCCAGCAGTTTGCCAGGCTCTTATAGCAATCAGCCCCAGCATTTT
v_call: TRBV19; cdr3_length: 14; d_call: TRBD2; clone_size: -; j_call: TRBJ2-7; cdr3_aa: CASSIGGQRGEQYF; cdr3_nt: TGTGCCAGTAGTATAGGAGGGCAGCGGGGCGAGCAGTACTTC
v_call: TRBV6-5; cdr3_length: 13; d_call: TRBD1; clone_size: -; j_call: TRBJ1-2; cdr3_aa: CASGRDSGYGYTF; cdr3_nt: TGTGCCAGTGGCCGGGACAGCGGGTATGGCTACACCTTC
v_call: TRBV10-3; cdr3_length: 14; d_call: TRBD1; clone_size: -; j_call: TRBJ2-7; cdr3_aa: CAIKADRATYEQYF; cdr3_nt: TGTGCCATCAAAGCTGACAGGGCTACCTACGAGCAGTACTTC
v_call: TRBV25-1; cdr3_length: 15; d_call: -; clone_size: once; j_call: TRBJ2-2; cdr3_aa: CASSDPRRGGRELFF; cdr3_nt: TGTGCCAGCAGTGACCCTCGAAGAGGAGGGCGGGAGCTGTTTTTT
v_call: TRBV10-3; cdr3_length: 17; d_call: TRBD1; clone_size: -; j_call: TRBJ1-2; cdr3_aa: CAISEPQGDAPVYGYTF; cdr3_nt: TGTGCCATCAGTGAGCCTCAGGGGGACGCCCCCGTCTATGGCTACACCTTC
v_call: TRBV29-1; cdr3_length: 13; d_call: -; clone_size: -; j_call: TRBJ2-7; cdr3_aa: CSVGKGGSYEQYF; cdr3_nt: TGCAGCGTTGGGAAAGGGGGCTCCTACGAGCAGTACTTC
v_call: TRBV11-2; cdr3_length: 15; d_call: -; clone_size: -; j_call: TRBJ2-7; cdr3_aa: CASSLWAGVPSEQYF; cdr3_nt: TGTGCCAGCAGCTTATGGGCAGGGGTACCGAGCGAGCAGTACTTC
v_call: TRBV6-6; cdr3_length: 15; d_call: -; clone_size: -; j_call: TRBJ2-4; cdr3_aa: CASTRGPLAKNIQYF; cdr3_nt: TGTGCCAGCACCAGGGGACCGCTAGCCAAAAACATTCAGTACTTC
v_call: TRBV2; cdr3_length: 14; d_call: -; clone_size: -; j_call: TRBJ1-2; cdr3_aa: CASSEGPQGYGYTF; cdr3_nt: TGTGCCAGCAGTGAAGGACCTCAGGGGTATGGCTACACCTTC
v_call: TRBV6-6; cdr3_length: 14; d_call: -; clone_size: few; j_call: TRBJ1-1; cdr3_aa: CASSPTGLSTEAFF; cdr3_nt: TGTGCCAGCAGTCCGACAGGTTTGTCCACTGAAGCTTTCTTT
v_call: TRBV11-2; cdr3_length: 15; d_call: -; clone_size: -; j_call: TRBJ1-5; cdr3_aa: CASSLSWQGHQPQHF; cdr3_nt: TGTGCCAGCAGCTTAAGTTGGCAGGGCCATCAGCCCCAGCATTTT
v_call: TRBV5-1; cdr3_length: 15; d_call: TRBD1; clone_size: -; j_call: TRBJ2-3; cdr3_aa: CASSINGQGGDTQYF; cdr3_nt: TGCGCCAGCAGCATTAACGGACAGGGCGGTGATACGCAGTATTTT
v_call: TRBV29-1; cdr3_length: 13; d_call: -; clone_size: -; j_call: TRBJ1-1; cdr3_aa: CSASMTVNTEAFF; cdr3_nt: TGCAGCGCCAGTATGACAGTGAACACTGAAGCTTTCTTT
v_call: TRBV5-4; cdr3_length: 14; d_call: -; clone_size: -; j_call: TRBJ2-7; cdr3_aa: CASSLADRHYEQYF; cdr3_nt: TGTGCCAGCAGCTTGGCCGACAGGCACTACGAGCAGTACTTC
v_call: TRBV4-1; cdr3_length: 15; d_call: TRBD2; clone_size: -; j_call: TRBJ2-7; cdr3_aa: CASSQEVGLAWEQYF; cdr3_nt: TGCGCCAGCAGCCAAGAGGTGGGACTAGCCTGGGAGCAGTACTTC
v_call: TRBV11-2; cdr3_length: 13; d_call: TRBD1; clone_size: -; j_call: TRBJ1-1; cdr3_aa: CASSDRDSTEAFF; cdr3_nt: TGTGCCAGCAGCGACCGGGACAGCACTGAAGCTTTCTTT
v_call: TRBV4-1; cdr3_length: 17; d_call: TRBD2; clone_size: -; j_call: TRBJ2-1; cdr3_aa: CASSPEGLAGGVDEQFF; cdr3_nt: TGCGCCAGCAGCCCCGAAGGACTAGCGGGAGGGGTAGATGAGCAGTTCTTC
v_call: TRBV2; cdr3_length: 13; d_call: -; clone_size: -; j_call: TRBJ1-5; cdr3_aa: CASRRDSNQPQHF; cdr3_nt: TGTGCCAGCAGGAGGGATAGCAATCAGCCCCAGCATTTT
v_call: TRBV29-1; cdr3_length: 16; d_call: TRBD2; clone_size: -; j_call: TRBJ2-1; cdr3_aa: CSVEGLARSSYNEQFF; cdr3_nt: TGCAGCGTTGAAGGACTAGCGCGGAGCTCCTACAATGAGCAGTTCTTC